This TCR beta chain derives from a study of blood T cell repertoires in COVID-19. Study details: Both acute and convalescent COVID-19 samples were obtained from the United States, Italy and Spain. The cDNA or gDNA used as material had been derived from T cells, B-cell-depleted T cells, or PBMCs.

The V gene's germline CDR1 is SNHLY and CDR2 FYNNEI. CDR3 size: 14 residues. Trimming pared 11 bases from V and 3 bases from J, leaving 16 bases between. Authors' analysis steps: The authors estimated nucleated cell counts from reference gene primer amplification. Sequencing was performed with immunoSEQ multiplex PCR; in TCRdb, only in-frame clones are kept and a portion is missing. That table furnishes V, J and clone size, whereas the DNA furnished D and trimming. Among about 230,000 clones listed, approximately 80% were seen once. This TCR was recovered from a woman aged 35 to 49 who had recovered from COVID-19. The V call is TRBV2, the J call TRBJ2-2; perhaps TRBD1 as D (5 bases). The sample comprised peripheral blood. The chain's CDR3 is CASSYQGDTGELFF. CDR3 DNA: TGTGCCTCTTCCTATCAGGGTGACACCGGGGAGCTGTTTTTT. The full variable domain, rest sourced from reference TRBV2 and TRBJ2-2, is EPEVTQTPSHQVTQMGQEVILRCVPISNHLYFYWYRQILGQKVEFLVSFYNNEISEKSEIFDDQFSVERPDGSNFTLKIRSTKLEDSAMYFCASSYQGDTGELFFGEGSRLTVL.